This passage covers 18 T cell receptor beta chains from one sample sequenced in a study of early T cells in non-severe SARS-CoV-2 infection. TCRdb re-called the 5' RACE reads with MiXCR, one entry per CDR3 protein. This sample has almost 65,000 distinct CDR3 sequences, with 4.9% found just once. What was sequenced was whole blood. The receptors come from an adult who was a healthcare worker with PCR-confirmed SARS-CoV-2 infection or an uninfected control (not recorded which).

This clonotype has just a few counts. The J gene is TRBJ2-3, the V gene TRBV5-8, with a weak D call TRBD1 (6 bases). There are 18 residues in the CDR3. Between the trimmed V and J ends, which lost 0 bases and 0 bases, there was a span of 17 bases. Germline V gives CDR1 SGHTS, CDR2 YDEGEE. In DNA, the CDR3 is TGTGCCAGCAGCTTGGCCCGGTTAACAGGGTATAGCACAGATACGCAGTATTTT. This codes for CASSLARLTGYSTDTQYF.

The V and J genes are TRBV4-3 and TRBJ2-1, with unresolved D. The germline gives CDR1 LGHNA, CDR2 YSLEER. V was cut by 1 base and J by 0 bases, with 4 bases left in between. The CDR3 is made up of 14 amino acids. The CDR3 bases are TGCGCCAGCAGCCAAGTTGGCTCCTACAATGAGCAGTTCTTC. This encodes CASSQVGSYNEQFF.

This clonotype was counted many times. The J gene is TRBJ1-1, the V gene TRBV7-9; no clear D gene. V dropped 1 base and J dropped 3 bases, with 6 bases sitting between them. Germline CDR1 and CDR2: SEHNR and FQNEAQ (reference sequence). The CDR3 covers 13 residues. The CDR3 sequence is CASSLDADTEAFF. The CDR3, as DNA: TGTGCCAGCAGCTTAGACGCGGACACTGAAGCTTTCTTT.

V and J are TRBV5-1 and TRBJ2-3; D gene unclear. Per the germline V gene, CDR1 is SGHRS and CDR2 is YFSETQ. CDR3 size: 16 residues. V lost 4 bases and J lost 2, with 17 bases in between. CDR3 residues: CASSERTARPTDTQYF. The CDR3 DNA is TGCGCCAGCAGCGAACGGACGGCGCGTCCCACAGATACGCAGTATTTT.

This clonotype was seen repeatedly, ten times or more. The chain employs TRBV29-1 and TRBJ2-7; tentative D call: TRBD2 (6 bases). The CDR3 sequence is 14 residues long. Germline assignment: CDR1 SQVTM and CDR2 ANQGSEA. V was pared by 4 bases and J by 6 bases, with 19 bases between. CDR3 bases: TGCAGCGTTGTCGGCGGGGTCGGTTCGGCCGAGCAGTACTTC. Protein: CSVVGGVGSAEQYF.

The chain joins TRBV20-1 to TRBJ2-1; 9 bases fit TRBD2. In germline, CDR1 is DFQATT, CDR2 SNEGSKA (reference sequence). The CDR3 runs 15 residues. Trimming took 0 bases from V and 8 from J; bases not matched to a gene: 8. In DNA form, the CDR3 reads TGCAGTGCTAGAGATCAGGCGGGAGGGCCCCATGAGCAGTTCTTC. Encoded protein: CSARDQAGGPHEQFF.

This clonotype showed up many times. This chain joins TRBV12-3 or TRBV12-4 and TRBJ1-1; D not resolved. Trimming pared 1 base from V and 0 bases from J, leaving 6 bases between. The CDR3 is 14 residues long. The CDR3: CASSLGGLNTEAFF. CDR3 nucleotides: TGTGCCAGCAGTTTAGGAGGACTGAACACTGAAGCTTTCTTT.

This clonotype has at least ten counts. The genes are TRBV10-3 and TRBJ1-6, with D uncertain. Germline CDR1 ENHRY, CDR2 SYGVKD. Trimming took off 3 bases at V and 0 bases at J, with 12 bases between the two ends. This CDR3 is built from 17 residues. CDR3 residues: CAISEVKRSSYNSPLHF. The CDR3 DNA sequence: TGTGCCATCAGTGAAGTAAAAAGAAGCTCCTATAATTCACCCCTCCACTTT.

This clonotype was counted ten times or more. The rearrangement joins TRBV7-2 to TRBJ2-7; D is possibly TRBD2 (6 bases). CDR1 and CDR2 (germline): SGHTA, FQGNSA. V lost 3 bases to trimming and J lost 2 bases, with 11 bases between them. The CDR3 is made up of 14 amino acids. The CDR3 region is CASSFLAETYEQYF. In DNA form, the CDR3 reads TGTGCCAGCAGCTTCTTAGCGGAGACCTACGAGCAGTACTTC.

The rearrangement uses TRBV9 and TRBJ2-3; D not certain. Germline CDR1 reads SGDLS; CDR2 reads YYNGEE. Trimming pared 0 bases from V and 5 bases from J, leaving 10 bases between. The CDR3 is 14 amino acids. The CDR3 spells CASSVVGFQDTQYF. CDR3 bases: TGTGCCAGCAGCGTAGTGGGGTTTCAAGATACGCAGTATTTT.

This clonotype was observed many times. The CDR3 bases are TGTGCCAGCAGCCAAGATCCAGGGGATCAGCCCCAGCATTTT. Encoded protein: CASSQDPGDQPQHF. The chain uses TRBV3-1 and TRBJ1-5; possibly TRBD1 for D (6 bases). Germline CDR1 LGHDT, CDR2 YNNKEL (reference sequence). V was shortened by 0 bases and J by 5 bases, with 8 bases between the two germline ends. This CDR3 region has 14 residues.

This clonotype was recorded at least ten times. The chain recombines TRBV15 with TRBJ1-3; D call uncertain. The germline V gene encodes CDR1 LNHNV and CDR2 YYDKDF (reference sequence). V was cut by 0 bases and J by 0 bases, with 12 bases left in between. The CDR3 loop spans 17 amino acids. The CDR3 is CATSRDQRYHSGNTIYF. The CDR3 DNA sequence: TGTGCCACCAGCAGAGATCAGCGGTACCACTCTGGAAACACCATATATTTT.

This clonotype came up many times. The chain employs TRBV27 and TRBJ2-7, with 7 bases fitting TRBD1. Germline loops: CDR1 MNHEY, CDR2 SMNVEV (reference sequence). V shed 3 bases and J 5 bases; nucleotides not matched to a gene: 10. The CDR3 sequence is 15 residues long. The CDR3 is CASSLPGTVGNEQYF. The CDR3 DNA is TGTGCCAGCAGTTTGCCCGGGACAGTCGGAAACGAGCAGTACTTC.

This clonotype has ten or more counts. The CDR3 nucleotides read TGTGCCAGCAGCTCTCCGGGGGCGGGGGACAACCCCTACGAGCAGTACTTC. Amino acids: CASSSPGAGDNPYEQYF. J is TRBJ2-7 and V is TRBV28; D is perhaps TRBD2 (7 bases). V shed 6 bases and J shed 2 bases, with 23 bases lying between them. There are 17 residues in the CDR3. CDR1 and CDR2 (germline): MDHEN, SYDVKM.

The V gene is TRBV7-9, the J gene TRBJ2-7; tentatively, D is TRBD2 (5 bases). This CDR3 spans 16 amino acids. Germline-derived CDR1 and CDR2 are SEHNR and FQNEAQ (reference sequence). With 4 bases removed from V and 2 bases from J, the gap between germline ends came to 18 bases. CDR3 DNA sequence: TGTGCCAGCAGCTCCCCGGACTGGGAAAGAGCCTACGAGCAGTACTTC. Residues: CASSSPDWERAYEQYF.

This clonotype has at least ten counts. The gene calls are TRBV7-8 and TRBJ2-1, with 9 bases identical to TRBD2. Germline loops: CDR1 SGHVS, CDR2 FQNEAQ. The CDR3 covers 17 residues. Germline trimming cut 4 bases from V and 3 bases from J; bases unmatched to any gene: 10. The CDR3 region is CASSSMFAGGLYNEQFF. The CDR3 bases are TGTGCCAGCAGCTCAATGTTTGCGGGAGGGCTCTACAATGAGCAGTTCTTC.

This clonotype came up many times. The CDR3 sequence is CAISEPRDQETQYF. The CDR3 bases are TGTGCCATCAGTGAGCCCAGGGACCAAGAGACCCAGTACTTC. This chain links TRBV10-3 with TRBJ2-5, with a possible D match to TRBD1 (5 bases). The CDR3 is made up of 14 amino acids. V was trimmed by 2 bases and J by 0 bases, leaving 7 bases between them. Germline values: CDR1 ENHRY, CDR2 SYGVKD.

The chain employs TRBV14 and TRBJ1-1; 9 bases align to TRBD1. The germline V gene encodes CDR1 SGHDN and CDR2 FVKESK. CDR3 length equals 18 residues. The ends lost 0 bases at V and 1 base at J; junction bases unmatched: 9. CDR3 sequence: CASSQERTGEIWNTEAFF. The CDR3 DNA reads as TGTGCCAGCAGCCAAGAGAGGACAGGGGAAATCTGGAACACTGAAGCTTTCTTT. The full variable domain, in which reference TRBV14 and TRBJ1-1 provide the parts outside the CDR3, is EAGVTQFPSHSVIEKGQTVTLRCDPISGHDNLYWYRRVMGKEIKFLLHFVKESKQDESGMPNNRFLAERTGGTYSTLKVQPAELEDSGVYFCASSQERTGEIWNTEAFFGQGTRLTVV.